A selection of T cell receptor beta chains follows, all from one sample in a study of identical twins. TCRdb reprocessed the 5' RACE reads with MiXCR, giving one entry per CDR3 protein. The sample yields under 350,000 distinct CDR3 sequences, roughly 10% seen once. These data were likewise used in another study, on yellow fever vaccine responses in identical twins.

Source material: CD8+ T cells sorted from blood. All receptors come from a woman between 18 and 29 years old in good health. Both conserved end residues are trimmed from each CDR3.

J gene | V gene | CDR3 protein
TRBJ2-7 | TRBV27 | ASSLTGLGGEQY
TRBJ2-3 | TRBV2 | ASSVRGTTSTDTQY
TRBJ2-2 | TRBV7-9 | ASGGRTRNTWELF
TRBJ2-4 | TRBV5-1 | ASRAGGPNIQY
TRBJ2-7 | TRBV10-3 | AISDNREDEQY
TRBJ1-1 | TRBV7-9 | ASSSPHLNTEAF
TRBJ1-2 | TRBV6-2/TRBV6-3 | ASQGFDNYGYT
TRBJ2-7 | TRBV6-5 | ASSYSVQGVYEQY
TRBJ2-5 | TRBV4-2 | ASSQELGGAETQY
TRBJ2-1 | TRBV30 | AWMASLNEQF
TRBJ2-7 | TRBV14 | ASSDREQISYEQY
TRBJ2-7 | TRBV27 | ASSYTGGPEQY
TRBJ1-2 | TRBV7-6 | ASSLGIGGVGYT
TRBJ2-2 | TRBV12-3/TRBV12-4 | ASSVPGLAGTGELF
TRBJ1-6 | TRBV11-1 | ASIAFRAGSSYNSPLH
TRBJ1-2 | TRBV20-1 | RIQGDYGYT
TRBJ2-2 | TRBV7-9 | ASSSGWAGELF
TRBJ1-1 | TRBV11-1 | ASSGPSDAWGGQDLNTEAF
TRBJ1-3 | TRBV6-5 | ASSSQGPGNTIY
TRBJ2-5 | TRBV29-1 | SVEDGGRALWETQY
TRBJ2-3 | TRBV12-3/TRBV12-4 | ASRLSGFSDTQY
TRBJ1-1 | TRBV7-9 | ASRGIRANTEAF
TRBJ2-1 | TRBV4-2 | ASSQEGTGSYNEQF
TRBJ2-1 | TRBV12-3/TRBV12-4 | ASRGTGQSYNEQF
TRBJ1-3 | TRBV7-9 | ASSSTQDSGNTIY
TRBJ2-5 | TRBV4-1 | ASSQAMGTRGWTQY
TRBJ2-2 | TRBV6-2/TRBV6-3 | ASSYWLAGANTGELF
TRBJ2-7 | TRBV20-1 | SAPPGTDPYEQY
TRBJ2-1 | TRBV20-1 | SAPGTGDYNEQF
TRBJ2-1 | TRBV6-2/TRBV6-3 | ASGEREVYNEQF
TRBJ2-1 | TRBV20-1 | SARVRLAGFYNEQF
TRBJ2-4 | TRBV5-1 | ASSLPAGGGENIQY
TRBJ2-3 | TRBV20-1 | SARIEAPEATDTQY
TRBJ2-5 | TRBV2 | AIQPAGYPRETQY
TRBJ2-7 | TRBV10-3 | AISDPTGDPSYEQY
TRBJ2-1 | TRBV12-3/TRBV12-4 | ASSFSSRYNEQF
TRBJ2-6 | TRBV5-5 | ASVSPGANVLT
TRBJ2-7 | TRBV15 | ATSSNPQGSYEQY
TRBJ2-7 | TRBV5-4 | ASSLNTGYGQY
TRBJ2-7 | TRBV9 | ASSGGTSGSAYEQY
TRBJ1-2 | TRBV25-1 | ASRQQGDYGYT
TRBJ2-2 | TRBV28 | ASSRGDFTTGELF
TRBJ2-1 | TRBV7-9 | ASSLGGDYNEQF
TRBJ2-7 | TRBV29-1 | SADWEGNEQY
TRBJ2-1 | TRBV4-3 | ASSQGLRERLGEQF
TRBJ2-1 | TRBV7-8 | ASSSFEREGLNEQF